A selection of T cell receptor beta chains follows, all from one sample in a study of blood T cells in healthy people across ages. TCRdb ran MiXCR on the 5' RACE reads and lists one entry per CDR3 protein. The repertoire holds some 290,000 distinct CDR3 sequences, with around 30% as singletons. Sample: blood. All receptors derive from a woman in her 70s in good health. Both conserved end residues are part of each CDR3. D genes are given only for firm matches. Expanded clones are given a class, and other clones once, few, many or no size at all.

J | V | size | D | CDR3 | DNA
TRBJ1-2 | TRBV4-1 | few | TRBD1 | CASSQATGAGYTF | TGCGCCAGCAGCCAGGCCACAGGGGCCGGCTACACCTTC
TRBJ2-5 | TRBV29-1 | few | NA | CSVEGELYQEAQYF | TGCAGCGTGGAGGGGGAACTGTACCAAGAGGCCCAGTACTTC
TRBJ2-1 | TRBV12-3/TRBV12-4 | NA | NA | CASSLYWYNEQFF | TGTGCCAGCAGTTTATACTGGTACAATGAGCAGTTCTTC
TRBJ2-1 | TRBV12-3/TRBV12-4 | few | NA | CASSRDRVWQFF | TGTGCCAGCAGCCGGGACCGCGTGTGGCAGTTCTTC
TRBJ2-6 | TRBV29-1 | few | NA | CSVDTGALSGANVLTF | TGCAGCGTTGATACAGGCGCCCTCTCTGGGGCCAACGTCCTGACTTTC
TRBJ2-3 | TRBV5-1 | few | TRBD1 | CASSLADRVEDTQYF | TGCGCCAGCAGCTTGGCTGACAGGGTTGAAGATACGCAGTATTTT
TRBJ2-1 | TRBV7-6 | few | NA | CASSLGTHNEQFF | TGTGCCAGCAGCTTGGGGACCCACAATGAGCAGTTCTTC
TRBJ2-7 | TRBV27 | once | TRBD1 | CASSPRAHRGEQYF | TGTGCCAGCAGTCCCAGGGCCCACAGGGGCGAGCAGTACTTC
TRBJ2-5 | TRBV20-1 | few | TRBD1 | CRAGTGTQETQYF | TGCAGAGCCGGGACAGGGACCCAAGAGACCCAGTACTTC
TRBJ1-5 | TRBV27 | few | NA | CASSLSTGMSNQPQHF | TGTGCCAGCAGTTTGTCAACAGGGATGAGCAATCAGCCCCAGCATTTT
TRBJ1-1 | TRBV7-9 | NA | NA | CASSLALGAGTEAFF | TGTGCCAGCAGCTTAGCGCTTGGAGCGGGCACTGAAGCTTTCTTT
TRBJ2-4 | TRBV11-2 | few | TRBD2 | CASRKEAGLAGGGAKNIQYF | TGTGCCAGCAGAAAGGAAGCCGGACTAGCGGGAGGAGGAGCCAAAAACATTCAGTACTTC
TRBJ1-5 | TRBV20-1 | NA | NA | CSALLMDGTSNQPQHF | TGCAGTGCTCTTCTCATGGACGGTACTAGCAATCAGCCCCAGCATTTT
TRBJ2-5 | TRBV21-1 | NA | NA | CASSKVVSDGEIQYF | TGTGCCAGCAGCAAAGTTGTGTCGGACGGGGAGATCCAGTACTTC
TRBJ1-2 | TRBV20-1 | NA | NA | CSARDRRQAALGYTF | TGCAGTGCTAGAGATCGGCGACAGGCCGCGCTTGGCTACACCTTC
TRBJ1-1 | TRBV11-1 | few | NA | CASSLVISTEAFF | TGTGCCAGCAGCTTAGTAATTAGCACTGAAGCTTTCTTT
TRBJ2-6 | TRBV9 | many | NA | CASSSGTKGSGANVLTF | TGTGCCAGCAGTTCGGGGACGAAAGGGTCTGGGGCCAACGTCCTGACTTTC
TRBJ2-1 | TRBV5-1 | NA | TRBD2 | CASSFEGLAGGNEQFF | TGCGCCAGCAGCTTCGAGGGACTAGCGGGAGGTAATGAGCAGTTCTTC
TRBJ1-1 | TRBV10-3 | NA | NA | CAISRTSPPEAFF | TGTGCCATCAGCCGGACATCCCCTCCTGAAGCTTTCTTT
TRBJ2-3 | TRBV27 | NA | NA | CASSLLRSTDTQYF | TGTGCCAGCAGTTTATTAAGGAGCACAGATACGCAGTATTTT
TRBJ2-5 | TRBV20-1 | many | NA | CSAPHRGGAETQYF | TGCAGTGCTCCCCATCGGGGTGGGGCAGAGACCCAGTACTTC
TRBJ1-1 | TRBV28 | few | NA | CASSLPSSRGYTEAFF | TGTGCCAGCAGTTTACCCTCTAGCAGGGGATACACTGAAGCTTTCTTT
TRBJ2-3 | TRBV20-1 | NA | NA | CSAVKGLQHTSTDTQYF | TGCAGTGCGGTTAAGGGGCTTCAACACACGAGCACAGATACGCAGTATTTT
TRBJ1-2 | TRBV25-1 | NA | NA | CASRGGSSGYGYTF | TGTGCCAGCAGGGGCGGCTCATCAGGGTATGGCTACACCTTC
TRBJ1-1 | TRBV29-1 | NA | TRBD1 | CSVEGTGSQAFF | TGCAGCGTTGAAGGGACAGGGAGCCAAGCTTTCTTT
TRBJ1-6 | TRBV15 | NA | NA | CATSRARAISRLHF | TGTGCCACCAGCAGAGCTCGGGCGATCTCACGCCTCCACTTT
TRBJ2-7 | TRBV5-6 | few | NA | CASSFQHYEQYF | TGTGCCAGCAGCTTCCAACACTACGAGCAGTACTTC
TRBJ2-3 | TRBV11-2 | NA | TRBD2 | CASSSQREYSDTQYF | TGTGCCAGCAGCTCTCAGCGGGAGTATTCAGATACGCAGTATTTT
TRBJ2-1 | TRBV3-1 | few | NA | CASSQAIGRYNEQFF | TGTGCCAGCAGCCAAGCTATTGGGCGGTACAATGAGCAGTTCTTC
TRBJ1-4 | TRBV12-3/TRBV12-4 | many | NA | CASSWAPPGLFF | TGTGCCAGCAGTTGGGCCCCGCCCGGACTGTTTTTT